Shown below are 29 T cell receptor beta chains from a single sample sequenced in a study of blood T cells in healthy people across ages (dated by TCRdb to the mid-2010s). Library preparation employed 5' RACE. Sequencing was carried out with an Illumina HiSeq 2500. A second PCR of roughly 7 to 11 cycles was performed with a sample-barcoded 5' primer and a J-beta primer mix. The public reads were run again by TCRdb, first through fastp at Q25 and then through MiXCR, and only productive beta chains were kept. Each entry is one CDR3 protein sequence, shown with its most common DNA and genes. The sample records 650,000 to 950,000 distinct CDR3 sequences, roughly 44% of which are singletons. The top ten clonotypes cover around 21% of the sample. The source material was blood. The receptor source for this set is a man aged 55-75 years in good health.

This chain joins TRBV18 and TRBJ2-5; 10 positions match TRBD2. Per germline, CDR1 KGHSH and CDR2 LQKENI. The CDR3 spans 14 residues. V was clipped by 5 bases and J by 3 bases; unmatched bases: 3. CDR3: CASSELAGEETQYF. As DNA, the CDR3 is TGTGCCAGCTCAGAGCTAGCGGGGGAAGAGACCCAGTACTTC. The full variable domain, completed using reference TRBV18 and TRBJ2-5, is NAGVMQNPRHLVRRRGQEARLRCSPMKGHSHVYWYRQLPEEGLKFMVYLQKENIIDESGMPKERFSAEFPKEGPSILRIQQVVRGDSAAYFCASSELAGEETQYFGPGTRLLVL.

About this clonotype itself: Since a much larger clone is just one base distant, this may be a read error. The chain carries TRBV20-1 and TRBJ2-1; a weak D match, TRBD1 (6 bases). The length of the CDR3 is 14 residues. The V and J ends lost 3 bases and 13 bases respectively, with 22 bases between them. Per germline, CDR1 DFQATT and CDR2 SNEGSKA (reference sequence). The CDR3 DNA is TGCAGTGCTAGCCCAATAGGGGGTCTGGAGACCCAGTTCTTC. This codes for CSASPIGGLETQFF.

This clonotype was found a few times. The CDR3 here is CASSLLGGSYEQYF. CDR3 bases: TGTGCCAGCAGTTTGTTGGGGGGATCCTACGAGCAGTACTTC. The rearrangement joins TRBV27 to TRBJ2-7; D might be TRBD2 (6 bases). The germline gives CDR1 MNHEY, CDR2 SMNVEV (reference sequence). The CDR3 consists of 14 residues. With 3 bases removed from V and 1 base from J, the gap between germline ends came to 10 bases.

The sample holds a few counts of this clonotype. The J gene is TRBJ2-1, the V gene TRBV6-2 or TRBV6-3; 11 bases map to TRBD2. Germline V lookup: CDR1 MNHEY, CDR2 SVGEGT. V lost 6 bases and J lost 3; bases outside the gene matches: 7. The CDR3 is 16 amino acids. The CDR3 DNA follows: TGTGCCAGCAGCCCACTAGCGGGGGCCCTCTACAATGAGCAGTTCTTC. This codes for CASSPLAGALYNEQFF.

Here the CDR3 reads CSARDRMGGNQPQHF. In nucleotides, the CDR3 is TGCAGTGCTAGAGATAGGATGGGGGGCAATCAGCCCCAGCATTTT. This chain uses TRBV20-1 with TRBJ1-5; possibly TRBD1 for D (5 bases). Germline CDR1 is DFQATT and CDR2 is SNEGSKA (reference sequence). This CDR3 has 15 residues. V lost 0 bases to trimming and J lost 2 bases, with 11 bases between them.

The rearrangement links TRBV10-1 to TRBJ2-7; possibly TRBD1 for D (6 bases). The germline V gene has CDR1 WNHNN and CDR2 SYGVQD (reference sequence). This CDR3 comprises 18 residues. V was clipped by 2 bases and J by 1 base, with 21 bases between them. The CDR3 is CASSEIRDTIFPSYEQYF. CDR3 coding DNA: TGCGCCAGCAGTGAGATAAGGGACACCATCTTCCCATCCTACGAGCAGTACTTC.

The chain joins TRBV6-5 to TRBJ2-1; 8 bases line up with TRBD1. V shed 5 bases, J shed 8 bases, and the junction held 11 bases outside the gene matches. CDR3 length: 15 residues. Germline V gene lookup returns CDR1 MNHEY and CDR2 SVGAGI. The CDR3, as DNA: TGTGCCAGCAGTCACTACCTGGGACAGGCTTATGAGCAGTTCTTC. Amino acid sequence: CASSHYLGQAYEQFF.

This clonotype was detected ten times or more. The V and J genes are TRBV6-6 and TRBJ2-5; 9 positions match TRBD1. The CDR3 runs 16 residues. The germline V gene encodes CDR1 MNHNY and CDR2 SVGAGI (reference sequence). Trimming cost V 5 bases and J 1 base; bases outside gene matches: 8. Written as DNA, the CDR3 is TGTGCCAGCAGTCCACAGGGGGCAGCTACCCAAGAGACCCAGTACTTC. The encoded protein is CASSPQGAATQETQYF.

This clonotype was seen a few times. The chain couples TRBV7-2 to TRBJ2-3; D is possibly TRBD2 (5 bases). Trimming removed 5 bases at V and 6 bases at J, with 9 bases between. CDR1 is SGHTA, CDR2 FQGNSA, per germline. CDR3 length equals 12 residues. The CDR3 loop is CASSTGYDTQYF. CDR3 in DNA: TGTGCCAGCAGCACGGGATACGATACGCAGTATTTT.

In this sample, this clonotype turned up once. The V gene is TRBV6-5, the J gene TRBJ1-6; D not resolved. The CDR3 is 15 amino acids. V lost 5 bases and J 4 bases, leaving 12 bases between the germline ends. Germline V gene data show CDR1 as MNHEY and CDR2 as SVGAGI. Here the CDR3 DNA reads TGTGCCAGCAGTCTCCTGGCTTCTTATAATTCACCCCTCCACTTT. Amino acid sequence: CASSLLASYNSPLHF.

This clonotype has ten or more counts. The junction departs from germline at one end; a sequencing error may be responsible. This chain links TRBV5-1 with TRBJ2-7, with D tentatively TRBD1 or TRBD2 (5 bases each). Germline values: CDR1 SGHRS, CDR2 YFSETQ. CDR3 length: 14 amino acids. The CDR3 DNA reads TGTGCCAGCAGCCTAGAGGGACCCTCCTACGAGCAGTACTTC. Residues: CASSLEGPSYEQYF.

This clonotype has just a few counts. This rearrangement joins TRBV7-2 to TRBJ1-6; D perhaps matches TRBD1 (5 bases). In germline, CDR1 is SGHTA, CDR2 FQGNSA. The CDR3 consists of 15 residues. The V and J ends lost 4 bases and 13 bases respectively, with 20 bases between them. The DNA for the CDR3 is TGTGCCAGCAGCTACAATGGGGGTGGAGGGTCGCCCCTCCACTTT. Translated, it gives CASSYNGGGGSPLHF.

With regard to this clonotype: Being one base from a much bigger clone, this may be a read error. The chain recombines TRBV7-2 with TRBJ2-5, with TRBD2 matching 8 bases. CDR1 is SGHTA and CDR2 is FQGNSA in the germline V gene. The CDR3 length is 14 residues. CDR3 bases: TGTGCCAGCAGCGTAGCGGGGCTCGGAGAGACCCAGTACTTC. This sequence encodes CASSVAGLGETQYF.

J is TRBJ1-1 and V is TRBV20-1, with a tentative D call TRBD1 (6 bases). V was clipped by 4 bases and J by 5 bases, with 11 bases between them. The CDR3 totals 12 residues. Germline assignment: CDR1 DFQATT and CDR2 SNEGSKA (reference sequence). CDR3 amino acids: CSAKTGKTEAFF. The CDR3 DNA reads as TGCAGTGCTAAAACAGGGAAGACTGAAGCTTTCTTT.

The rearrangement joins TRBV6-6 to TRBJ1-2; TRBD1 agrees at 7 bases. Germline V CDR1 and CDR2: MNHNY, SVGAGI (reference sequence). V shed 4 bases, J shed 4 bases, and the junction held 6 bases outside the gene matches. The CDR3 sequence is 14 residues long. CDR3 loop: CASSSGQPLYGYTF. For the CDR3, the DNA is TGTGCCAGCAGTTCGGGACAGCCGCTCTATGGCTACACCTTC.

The V and J genes are TRBV9 and TRBJ2-1; 11 positions match TRBD2. CDR3 length: 18 residues. Germline V gene data show CDR1 as SGDLS and CDR2 as YYNGEE. The trim removed 4 bases at V and 1 base at J, leaving 10 bases unmatched. The CDR3 DNA sequence: TGTGCCAGCAGCCTCCTTTGGACTAGCGGGTCATCCTACAATGAGCAGTTCTTC. This gives the protein CASSLLWTSGSSYNEQFF.

There are many counts of this clonotype. This sequence joins TRBV7-9 and TRBJ2-7; TRBD1 matches at 7 bases. CDR1 and CDR2 from the germline V gene are SEHNR and FQNEAQ (reference sequence). This CDR3 spans 12 amino acids. The J segment lost 7 bases and the V segment lost 6 bases, leaving 6 bases of the junction unmatched. CDR3 nucleotide sequence: TGTGCCAGCAGAATGACAGGGAAGGAGCAGTACTTC. It is translated as CASRMTGKEQYF.

Only one count was recorded for this clonotype. Sequence at one end of the junction differs from germline and may be a read error. The genes are TRBV18 and TRBJ2-4; tentative D call: TRBD2 (6 bases). From germline, CDR1 is KGHSH and CDR2 LQKENI. The length of the CDR3 is 16 residues. CDR3 region: CASSAGGSLAENIQYF. The CDR3 nucleotides read TGTGCCAGCTCAGCTGGAGGGAGTCTAGCCGAAAACATTCAGTACTTC. Supplemented by reference TRBV18 and TRBJ2-4, the full variable domain reads NAGVMQNPRHLVRRRGQEARLRCSPMKGHSHVYWYRQLPEEGLKFMVYLQKENIIDESGMPKERFSAEFPKEGPSILRIQQVVRGDSAAYFCASSAGGSLAENIQYFGAGTRLSVL.

The chain is built from TRBV20-1 and TRBJ2-3; 13 bases match TRBD2. Germline-derived CDR1 and CDR2 are DFQATT and SNEGSKA (reference sequence). Trimming removed 7 bases from V and 4 bases from J; junction bases left unmatched: 8. The CDR3 sequence is 15 residues long. The CDR3 is CSVSTSGGAPDTQYF. The CDR3 DNA sequence: TGCAGTGTTAGCACTAGCGGGGGGGCCCCAGATACGCAGTATTTT.

The chain has TRBV3-1 and TRBJ2-6; TRBD1 might be the D (6 bases). This CDR3 is built from 16 residues. In germline, CDR1 is LGHDT, CDR2 YNNKEL (reference sequence). Trimming stripped 4 bases from V and 2 bases from J, with 12 bases between. The CDR3 DNA follows: TGTGCCAGCAGCCGTAACCCAGGGGCTGGGGCCAACGTCCTGACTTTC. As protein: CASSRNPGAGANVLTF.

V gene TRBV7-6 combines with J gene TRBJ1-1; D possibly corresponds to TRBD1 (6 bases). This CDR3 is built from 16 residues. CDR1 is SGHVS, CDR2 FNYEAQ, per germline. The germline V and J ends were trimmed by 4 bases and 1 base, with 16 bases remaining between them. CDR3 DNA sequence: TGTGCCAGCAGCTCCGAATGGGGACAAGCGAACACTGAAGCTTTCTTT. Its protein is CASSSEWGQANTEAFF.

The chain couples TRBV29-1 to TRBJ1-2, with TRBD1 matching over 7 bases. The germline V gene encodes CDR1 SQVTM and CDR2 ANQGSEA. The CDR3 spans 15 residues. V was pared by 6 bases and J by 5 bases, with 15 bases of the junction left unmatched. The CDR3 reads CSVRQQGTKSYGYTF. The CDR3 bases are TGCAGCGTCCGTCAACAGGGGACGAAGAGTTATGGCTACACCTTC.

This chain's CDR3 is CSAERGSSTDTQYF. For the CDR3, the DNA is TGCAGTGCTGAGCGGGGGTCGAGCACAGATACGCAGTATTTT. V gene TRBV20-1 combines with J gene TRBJ2-3, with 8 bases aligning to TRBD2. Germline-derived CDR1 and CDR2 are DFQATT and SNEGSKA (reference sequence). This CDR3 is 14 amino acids long. The trim removed 5 bases at V and 0 bases at J, leaving 4 bases unmatched.

J is TRBJ2-7 and V is TRBV27, with 11 bases identical to TRBD2. V gave up 2 bases and J gave up 5 bases; unmatched junction bases: 8. Per the germline V gene, CDR1 is MNHEY and CDR2 is SMNVEV (reference sequence). The CDR3 sequence is 16 residues long. CDR3 in amino acids: CASSLTSGGFGNEQYF. The CDR3 bases are TGTGCCAGCAGTTTAACTAGCGGGGGATTTGGGAACGAGCAGTACTTC.

Of note for this clonotype: The junction shows a germline mismatch at one end, possibly a read error. The chain is built from TRBV12-3 or TRBV12-4 and TRBJ2-4; possible D gene TRBD1, 6 bases. The CDR3 length is 17 residues. CDR3 in DNA: TGTGTCAGCAGTTTATTGCAGGGGATGGTGTCCAAAAACATTCAGTACTTC. Amino acid sequence: CVSSLLQGMVSKNIQYF.

The chain employs TRBV12-3 or TRBV12-4 and TRBJ1-4, with D hard to call. V lost 6 bases, J lost 3 bases, and 23 bases lay in between. This CDR3 contains 18 residues. In DNA, the CDR3 is TGTGCCAGCAGCCCCCGCCCGAAGCTCACTATGGCTAATGAAAAACTGTTTTTT. Amino acid sequence: CASSPRPKLTMANEKLFF.

This chain uses TRBV30 with TRBJ2-2, with D unresolved. Looked up from germline, CDR1 is GTSNPN and CDR2 is SVGIG (reference sequence). This CDR3 region has 12 residues. The germline V and J ends were trimmed by 1 base and 6 bases, with 6 bases remaining between them. In DNA, the CDR3 is TGTGCCTGGAGTGCGGGTGCCGGGGAGCTGTTTTTT. It encodes CAWSAGAGELFF.

The chain has TRBV29-1 and TRBJ1-5; D not resolved. This CDR3 contains 13 residues. V was trimmed by 4 bases and J by 5 bases, leaving 12 bases between them. Germline values: CDR1 SQVTM, CDR2 ANQGSEA. The CDR3 bases are TGCAGCGTTGTTATAAGGACGGATCAGCCCCAGCATTTT. Translating gives CSVVIRTDQPQHF.

The rearrangement links TRBV15 to TRBJ2-7, with 8 bases matching TRBD1. Germline V gene sequence: CDR1 LNHNV, CDR2 YYDKDF (reference sequence). The CDR3 runs to 15 residues. The ends lost 3 bases at V and 0 bases at J; junction bases unmatched: 4. The CDR3 DNA reads TGTGCCACCAGCAGGTCACAGGGGGGCTCCTACGAGCAGTACTTC. Translation: CATSRSQGGSYEQYF.